This entry is about one T cell receptor (beta chain). This sample is part of a study of blood T cell repertoires in COVID-19. In the study overall: PBMCs, B-cell-depleted T cells, or T cells provided the cDNA or gDNA that made up the material.

In germline, CDR1 is SGHDT, CDR2 YYEEEE. This CDR3 is 14 amino acids long. Trimming pared 0 bases from V and 2 bases from J, leaving 9 bases between. The assay was immunoSEQ multiplex PCR, and TCRdb's table has in-frame clones only and misses some. Seen here are around 230,000 clones, about nine tenths observed once, and the top ten hold roughly 2.5%. The age range of participants was roughly 18 to 90 years, with residence in around 22 US areas. Symptom resolution, clearance, or two negative PCRs marked the recovered donors of Cohort 3. This receptor was taken from a young woman who had recovered from COVID-19. Material for sequencing was PBMCs or T cells enriched from blood (not recorded which). The rearrangement links TRBV5-6 to TRBJ2-7; D gene uncertain. The CDR3 DNA sequence: TGTGCCAGCAGCTTGGGCCAGTATCCCTACGAGCAGTACTTC. This encodes CASSLGQYPYEQYF. The variable domain in full, with the rest retrieved from reference TRBV5-6 and TRBJ2-7, is DAGVTQSPTHLIKTRGQQVTLRCSPKSGHDTVSWYQQALGQGPQFIFQYYEEEERQRGNFPDRFSGHQFPNYSSELNVNALLLGDSALYLCASSLGQYPYEQYFGPGTRLTVT.